The rows below give T cell receptor beta chains drawn from one sample of a study of cytomegalovirus exposure and HLA in healthy donors. Measured with immunoSEQ multiplex PCR; TCRdb has only the in-frame clones, and not every one. The repertoire holds about 130,000 clones, with 10% to 13% as singletons. The sequenced sample consisted of PBMCs. These TCRs come from a woman aged 18-30 years in good health and CMV-seropositive. The conserved cysteine and the conserved F or W are not part of the CDR3 here. Only part of the rows carry a size: once, few, many, or a class if the clone is expanded.

clone_size j_call cdr3_length v_call cdr3_aa
. TRBJ2-7 17 TRBV14 ASSQVKVLGEVFSYEQY
few TRBJ2-3 13 TRBV28 ASSLLAAGGGAQY
few TRBJ2-5 12 TRBV11-3 ASSPGTPQETQY
. TRBJ2-1 12 TRBV29-1 SVYEAGDRSEQF
few TRBJ2-7 13 TRBV19 ASSIEASGAYEQY
few TRBJ1-4 11 TRBV2 ASILDSSEKLF
. TRBJ1-4 12 TRBV27 ASRKAGPNEKLF
few TRBJ2-5 13 TRBV10-2 ASSSGTGSQETQY
. TRBJ2-7 14 TRBV6-5 ASSYSWDRRSYEQY
few TRBJ1-2 14 TRBV4-1 ASSHIKAVRGYGYT
. TRBJ2-2 13 TRBV10-3 ATTKTHVNSGELF
few TRBJ1-3 14 TRBV6-1 ASSEQQGTSGNTIY
few TRBJ2-1 16 TRBV30 AWSVLAGGPSSYNEQF
. TRBJ2-3 12 TRBV11-2 ASSKGGSADTQY
. TRBJ2-6 16 TRBV5-1 ASFHTGTGYSGANVLT
few TRBJ2-7 14 TRBV29-1 SVVPRLSDSSYEQY
few TRBJ2-3 13 TRBV4-1 ASSQDGRGADTQY
. TRBJ2-3 13 TRBV10-1 ASSGSSGNPDTQY
. TRBJ2-1 14 TRBV9 ASSVMTGLGFNEQF
. TRBJ2-1 12 TRBV6-1 ASVAGGKYNEQF
few TRBJ2-7 12 TRBV4-1 VSSQELQAYEQY
few TRBJ2-2 14 TRBV6-1 ASSEGGSVSTGELF
few TRBJ2-3 13 TRBV6-4 ASSPGTSGTDTQY
. TRBJ2-7 11 TRBV27 ASSPGHNYEQY
. TRBJ2-1 13 TRBV6-5 ASSASGTAENGQF
few TRBJ2-6 11 TRBV30 AGTGSGANVLT
few TRBJ1-1 10 TRBV30 AWTYTSAEAF
. TRBJ2-5 13 TRBV7-9 ASSPRQGYEETQY
. TRBJ2-7 18 TRBV1 TSSQESHGREGPLSHEQY
few TRBJ1-2 13 TRBV6-5 ASSPRHDRNYGYT
few TRBJ1-6 10 TRBV13 ASSFSNSPLH
few TRBJ1-5 13 TRBV9 ASSTGTGVNQPQH
. TRBJ2-3 14 TRBV28 ASSLIKGQGPDTQY
few TRBJ2-1 14 TRBV15 ATSRVSSGSYNEQF
. TRBJ1-1 12 TRBV5-6 ASSLVAGGTEAF
few TRBJ2-7 16 TRBV18 ASSPRVPGTSGSYEQY
few TRBJ2-1 11 TRBV5-8 ASSLLGPNEQF
few TRBJ2-6 17 TRBV19 ASSIKPGQSFSGANVLT
. TRBJ1-1 10 TRBV28 ASSFRGLTAF
few TRBJ2-2 11 TRBV15 ATRDREAGELF
. TRBJ1-3 14 TRBV18 ASSPSTGGIGNTIY